The clone carrying this T cell receptor beta chain was counted once. Its antigen is not known. This sample stems from a study of vaccination effects on CD4 cells after COVID-19. This table comes from immunoSEQ multiplex PCR, and its TCRdb copy is limited to in-frame clones, with some not included. The data show 50,000 or so clones, 75% to 85% seen once. This CDR3 has 18 amino acids. Germline assignment: CDR1 KGHSH and CDR2 LQKENI. The V gene end was trimmed by 1 base and the J gene end by 2 bases; junction bases not matched to a gene: 8. Using viral peptide pools, the ViraFEST assay grew out antigen-specific CD4+ T cells prior to sequencing. Researchers isolated CD4+ T cells once ten to eleven days of culture had elapsed. Vaccinated recipients, who were negative for nucleocapsid antibodies, had no history of SARS-CoV-2 infection. Days 3 and 7 were when half the medium was replaced with IL-2 medium.

Sequencing was performed on CD4+ T cells from PBMCs cultured with HCoV-OC43 spike peptides, taken before COVID-19 vaccination. Subset reported: HCoV-OC43 spike overlapping peptide pool stimulation. The chain employs TRBV18 and TRBJ2-6; TRBD1 agrees at 7 bases. The TCR originated in a human donor who received a COVID-19 vaccine. The CDR3 here is CASSPQQGSSAGANVLTF. CDR3 nucleotides: TGTGCCAGCTCACCACAACAGGGGTCTAGTGCTGGGGCCAACGTCCTGACTTTC.